These 11 T cell receptor beta chains share one sample of origin, sequenced in a study of beta chain features in type 1 diabetes. Notes on the study in general: Among patients with Type 1 diabetes, TCRB CDR3s were moderately but significantly shorter in every one of the four CD4+ subsets.

Expressed TCRB transcripts were sequenced because the isolated RNA had all been reverse transcribed beforehand. Generated by immunoSEQ multiplex PCR, the TCRdb table keeps only in-frame clones and is missing some. The sample gives around 180,000 clones, roughly 7.1% of which show up once; approximately 0.93% is in the top ten. No antigens are known for them. The specimen was central memory CD4+ T cells from blood. Receptor source: a woman aged 40 to 50 with type 1 diabetes.

The chain uses TRBV2 and TRBJ2-1; 9 bases align to TRBD2. Germline V CDR1 and CDR2: SNHLY, FYNNEI. CDR3 length equals 15 residues. V lost 5 bases and J lost 7; bases outside the gene matches: 9. In nucleotides, the CDR3 is TGTGCCAGCAGTAATACCGGGACTAGCTTGAATGAGCAGTTCTTC. It yields the protein CASSNTGTSLNEQFF.

V is TRBV5-1 and J is TRBJ2-3; a weak D match, TRBD2 (6 bases). CDR1 and CDR2 (germline): SGHRS, YFSETQ. Trimming shortened V by 6 bases and J by 2 bases, and 13 bases separated the two germline ends. The CDR3 has 14 amino acids. This CDR3 reads CASTPGEDTDTQYF. The CDR3 DNA reads TGCGCCAGCACCCCGGGGGAGGACACAGATACGCAGTATTTT.

The CDR3 loop reads CASRRQGAENYGYTF. The DNA for the CDR3 is TGTGCCAGCAGACGCCAGGGGGCTGAGAACTATGGCTACACCTTC. V is TRBV27 and J is TRBJ1-2; 8 bases align to TRBD1. In germline, CDR1 is MNHEY, CDR2 SMNVEV (reference sequence). This CDR3 contains 15 residues. After removal of 6 bases from V and 2 bases from J, the junction contained 8 bases not matched to a gene.

This clone has ten or more counts. The V call is TRBV14, the J call TRBJ2-2; D call uncertain. Trimming pared 5 bases from V and 7 bases from J, leaving 8 bases between. CDR3 size: 12 residues. Germline lookup yields CDR1 SGHDN and CDR2 FVKESK. CDR3 nucleotides: TGTGCCAGCAGCTTTTCCAGCGGGGAGCTGTTTTTT. Protein sequence: CASSFSSGELFF.

The table lists this clone with a few counts. This chain links TRBV7-8 with TRBJ2-7, with 7 bases matching TRBD1. Germline CDR1 and CDR2: SGHVS and FQNEAQ. The V segment lost 4 bases and the J segment 3 bases; nucleotides outside the gene matches: 3. CDR3 length: 13 amino acids. CDR3 nucleotide sequence: TGTGCCAGCAGCTCGGGACAGTACTACGAGCAGTACTTC. Protein sequence: CASSSGQYYEQYF. Combining the CDR3 with reference TRBV7-8 and TRBJ2-7 gives the whole variable domain GAGVSQSPRYKVAKRGQDVALRCDPISGHVSLFWYQQALGQGPEFLTYFQNEAQLDKSGLPSDRFFAERPEGSVSTLKIQRTQQEDSAVYLCASSSGQYYEQYFGPGTRLTVT.

This clone is a singleton in its sample. The rearrangement uses TRBV5-4 and TRBJ1-4; D possibly corresponds to TRBD1 (6 bases). Trimming shortened V by 4 bases and J by 0 bases, and 13 bases separated the two germline ends. The CDR3 is 16 amino acids. Per the germline V gene, CDR1 is SGHNT and CDR2 is YYREEE (reference sequence). The CDR3 protein is CASSQGTSATNEKLFF. The CDR3 coding sequence is TGTGCCAGCAGCCAAGGGACATCCGCAACTAATGAAAAACTGTTTTTT.

The chain links TRBV6-5 to TRBJ1-3; no clear D. This CDR3 is built from 15 residues. Germline CDR1 is MNHEY and CDR2 is SVGAGI. The V end lost 4 bases, the J end lost 3 bases, and 13 bases lay between the germline ends. The CDR3 coding sequence is TGTGCCAGCAGTTCCACAGTCCTCCGTGGAAACACCATATATTTT. Its translation: CASSSTVLRGNTIYF.

The chain has TRBV28 and TRBJ1-2; 9 positions agree with TRBD1. CDR1 MDHEN and CDR2 SYDVKM come from the germline V gene. The trim removed 6 bases at V and 2 bases at J, leaving 7 bases unmatched. The CDR3 spans 15 residues. CDR3 region: CASSTPTGGNYGYTF. In nucleotides, the CDR3 is TGTGCCAGCAGCACACCGACAGGGGGAAACTATGGCTACACCTTC.

The chain has TRBV7-2 and TRBJ1-5; no definite D call. The CDR3 totals 15 residues. Germline CDR1 reads SGHTA; CDR2 reads FQGNSA. V lost 4 bases and J lost 4, with 14 bases in between. The CDR3 region is CASSSNYGENQPQHF. The CDR3 DNA sequence: TGTGCCAGCAGCTCCAATTATGGAGAGAATCAGCCCCAGCATTTT. Looking up the rest from reference TRBV7-2 and TRBJ1-5 gives the full variable domain: GAGVSQSPSNKVTEKGKDVELRCDPISGHTALYWYRQSLGQGLEFLIYFQGNSAPDKSGLPSDRFSAERTGGSVSTLTIQRTQQEDSAVYLCASSSNYGENQPQHFGDGTRLSIL.

This clone turned up a few times. This chain connects TRBV7-8 to TRBJ2-2, with 8 bases matching TRBD2. V dropped 9 bases and J dropped 9; count of bases not matched to a gene: 15. Germline V lookup: CDR1 SGHVS, CDR2 FQNEAQ. The CDR3 has 15 amino acids. The CDR3 protein is CASTTQGTSRRELFF. The CDR3 DNA is TGTGCCAGTACTACCCAGGGGACTAGTAGGAGGGAGCTGTTTTTT.

This clone was found a few times. The chain couples TRBV9 to TRBJ2-5; TRBD2 might be the D (6 bases). The CDR3 is made up of 14 amino acids. The V and J ends lost 2 bases and 2 bases respectively, with 10 bases between them. Germline V lookup: CDR1 SGDLS, CDR2 YYNGEE. CDR3 amino acids: CASSVSGLQETQYF. Here the CDR3 DNA reads TGTGCCAGCAGCGTCAGCGGGTTACAAGAGACCCAGTACTTC.